The 15 T cell receptor beta chains given below trace back to one sample, sequenced in a study of blood T cell repertoires in COVID-19. Libraries were prepared by immunoSEQ multiplex PCR; TCRdb keeps only in-frame clonotypes and omits some of them. Of about 300,000 clones listed, under 90% are singletons. Sequencing was performed on PBMCs or T cells enriched from blood (not recorded which). The receptors were sampled from a woman aged 50 to 65 who had been exposed to COVID-19.

The sample holds one count of this clone. The chain combines TRBV7-8 with TRBJ2-2; 8 bases align to TRBD2. In germline, CDR1 is SGHVS, CDR2 FQNEAQ. V gave up 5 bases and J gave up 3 bases; unmatched junction bases: 5. This CDR3 region has 15 residues. The CDR3 nucleotides read TGTGCCAGCAGCCCAACTAGCGGATACACCGGGGAGCTGTTTTTT. This encodes CASSPTSGYTGELFF. Looking up the rest from reference TRBV7-8 and TRBJ2-2 gives the full variable domain: GAGVSQSPRYKVAKRGQDVALRCDPISGHVSLFWYQQALGQGPEFLTYFQNEAQLDKSGLPSDRFFAERPEGSVSTLKIQRTQQEDSAVYLCASSPTSGYTGELFFGEGSRLTVL.

J is TRBJ2-7 and V is TRBV5-1; 8 bases match TRBD1. Germline CDR1 reads SGHRS; CDR2 reads YFSETQ. V lost 2 bases and J lost 2; bases outside the gene matches: 3. This CDR3 region has 14 residues. CDR3 sequence: CASSFETGAYEQYF. CDR3 DNA: TGCGCCAGCAGCTTTGAGACAGGGGCCTACGAGCAGTACTTC.

This sequence joins TRBV21-1 and TRBJ1-2. TRBV21-1 is shown as a pseudogene. The CDR3 contains 15 residues. CDR3 region: CASSRTAASHYGYTF. CDR3 bases: TGTGCCAGCAGCAGAACCGCGGCCAGCCACTATGGCTACACCTTC.

The V gene is TRBV5-6, the J gene TRBJ1-6; TRBD1 agrees at 10 bases. The CDR3 loop spans 15 amino acids. V lost 4 bases, J lost 7 bases, and 5 bases stayed unmatched. Germline V CDR1 and CDR2: SGHDT, YYEEEE. The CDR3 reads CASSPSGQGNSPLHF. CDR3 in DNA: TGTGCCAGCAGCCCCTCGGGACAGGGGAATTCACCCCTCCACTTT.

The chain carries TRBV27 and TRBJ1-6, with D unresolved. This CDR3 comprises 14 residues. Germline V gene sequence: CDR1 MNHEY, CDR2 SMNVEV (reference sequence). With 3 bases removed from V and 4 bases from J, the gap between germline ends came to 7 bases. CDR3 in DNA: TGTGCCAGCAGTTTGTTAGATTATAATTCACCCCTCCACTTT. It is translated as CASSLLDYNSPLHF.

This sequence joins TRBV28 and TRBJ2-2, with 8 bases fitting TRBD1. This CDR3 is 15 amino acids long. Unmatched junction bases numbered 1, after V lost 4 bases and J lost 0 bases. In germline, CDR1 is MDHEN, CDR2 SYDVKM. The DNA for the CDR3 is TGTGCCAGCAGTTCAGGGGGCGCGAACACCGGGGAGCTGTTTTTT. Protein: CASSSGGANTGELFF.

The chain recombines TRBV5-6 with TRBJ1-2; the match to TRBD1 covers 10 bases. CDR3 length: 17 amino acids. In germline, CDR1 is SGHDT, CDR2 YYEEEE. Trimming removed 2 bases from V and 7 bases from J; junction bases left unmatched: 14. In nucleotides, the CDR3 is TGTGCCAGCAGCTTTAAAGGACAGGGGGTCCCTGGGATTGGCTACACCTTC. It specifies CASSFKGQGVPGIGYTF.

The CDR3 loop reads CASSSGQANGEQYF. The CDR3, as DNA: TGCGCCAGCAGCTCCGGACAGGCAAACGGTGAGCAGTACTTC. The chain employs TRBV5-1 and TRBJ2-7; 7 bases match TRBD1. The V gene's germline CDR1 is SGHRS and CDR2 YFSETQ. J lost 7 bases, V lost 3 bases, and 10 bases had no gene match. The CDR3 is made up of 14 amino acids. Supplemented by reference TRBV5-1 and TRBJ2-7, the full variable domain reads KAGVTQTPRYLIKTRGQQVTLSCSPISGHRSVSWYQQTPGQGLQFLFEYFSETQRNKGNFPGRFSGRQFSNSRSEMNVSTLELGDSALYLCASSSGQANGEQYFGPGTRLTVT.

This chain connects TRBV7-6 to TRBJ1-1, with D hard to call. Trimming took off 2 bases at V and 0 bases at J, with 13 bases between the two ends. Germline V CDR1 and CDR2: SGHVS, FNYEAQ. The CDR3 spans 16 residues. CDR3 sequence (DNA): TGTGCCAGCAGCTTACAAGGCGGAGACTTGAACACTGAAGCTTTCTTT. Amino acid sequence: CASSLQGGDLNTEAFF.

V usage is TRBV19 and J usage is TRBJ1-2, with 8 nucleotides matching TRBD1. Per germline, CDR1 LNHDA and CDR2 SQIVND (reference sequence). V lost 5 bases, J lost 2 bases, and 7 bases stayed unmatched. The length of the CDR3 is 15 residues. CDR3 residues: CASSAPGQANYGYTF. CDR3 in DNA: TGTGCCAGTAGTGCCCCGGGACAGGCGAACTATGGCTACACCTTC.

The gene calls are TRBV7-2 and TRBJ2-3; tentatively, D is TRBD1 (5 bases). The CDR3 extends over 15 amino acids. Trimming left V 1 base short and J 4 bases short, with 12 bases between. CDR1 and CDR2 from the germline V gene are SGHTA and FQGNSA. The chain's CDR3 is CASSLVAAGPDTQYF. CDR3 DNA: TGTGCCAGCAGCTTAGTGGCGGCAGGGCCAGATACGCAGTATTTT.

The chain has TRBV28 and TRBJ2-7; D is undetermined. Trimming left V 2 bases short and J 0 bases short, with 8 bases between. Germline-derived CDR1 and CDR2 are MDHEN and SYDVKM. There are 14 residues in the CDR3. In DNA form, the CDR3 reads TGTGCCAGCAGTTTACCCCTCCGCTCCTACGAGCAGTACTTC. Translated, it gives CASSLPLRSYEQYF. Full variable domain (outside the CDR3, taken from reference TRBV28 and TRBJ2-7): DVKVTQSSRYLVKRTGEKVFLECVQDMDHENMFWYRQDPGLGLRLIYFSYDVKMKEKGDIPEGYSVSREKKERFSLILESASTNQTSMYLCASSLPLRSYEQYFGPGTRLTVT.

J is TRBJ2-5 and V is TRBV7-2; 8 positions match TRBD2. Germline values: CDR1 SGHTA, CDR2 FQGNSA. V trimming: 3 bases; J trimming: 5 bases; junction bases outside the gene matches: 5. CDR3 size: 14 residues. This chain's CDR3 is CASSFGLAWETQYF. The CDR3 DNA follows: TGTGCCAGCAGCTTCGGACTAGCTTGGGAGACCCAGTACTTC.

The chain carries TRBV6-4 and TRBJ2-1, with unresolved D. Germline CDR1 MRHNA, CDR2 SNTAGT. The CDR3 is 18 residues long. V was clipped by 6 bases and J by 4 bases, with 25 bases between them. CDR3 in DNA: TGTGCCAGCAGGTCGGAAACAGCTCAAACAACGAATTACAATGAGCAGTTCTTC. Protein sequence: CASRSETAQTTNYNEQFF.

The chain employs TRBV7-2 and TRBJ2-3; 8 nucleotides agree with TRBD2. Germline values: CDR1 SGHTA, CDR2 FQGNSA. Losses at the gene ends were 7 bases for V and 2 bases for J; bases not matched to a gene: 5. The CDR3 runs 14 residues. The CDR3 DNA is TGTGCCAGCAACCGCGGGGGGATCACAGATACGCAGTATTTT. Translated, it gives CASNRGGITDTQYF.